Each of the 30 T cell receptor beta chains below was sequenced from the same sample in a study of cytomegalovirus exposure and HLA in healthy donors (TCRdb year 2017). The library was made by the immunoSEQ multiplex PCR assay. For the multiplex PCR, a mixture combining 60 forward primers for TCR Vbeta segments and 13 reverse primers for TCR Jbeta segments was used. Not all clones reach the TCRdb copy of this immuneACCESS table, which keeps in-frame sequences only. Checked studies attribute under half of the gap to unresolved V genes and leave the rest unexplained. The sample table holds 45,000 to 65,000 clones, of which 82% were seen once. Around 1.6% of the sample comes from the top ten. Source material: PBMCs. The receptors here all came from a man aged 30 to 39 in good health and CMV-seronegative.

The chain couples TRBV19 to TRBJ2-1; 11 nucleotides match TRBD2. Germline V lookup: CDR1 LNHDA, CDR2 SQIVND (reference sequence). The J segment lost 9 bases and the V segment lost 7 bases, leaving 11 bases of the junction unmatched. This CDR3 spans 15 amino acids. CDR3 coding DNA: TGTGCCAGTAAGGGGAAACTAGCGGGAGCCGGTGAGCAGTTCTTC. Amino acids: CASKGKLAGAGEQFF.

This clone is a singleton in its sample. The CDR3 spells CASSISGYSDTQYF. The CDR3, as DNA: TGTGCCAGTAGTATTTCAGGCTATTCAGATACGCAGTATTTT. J is TRBJ2-3 and V is TRBV19; D not resolved. Germline CDR1 and CDR2: LNHDA and SQIVND (reference sequence). V gave up 3 bases and J gave up 4 bases, with 11 bases separating them. The CDR3 length is 14 residues.

This chain joins TRBV9 and TRBJ2-5, with 7 nucleotides matching TRBD1. CDR3 length: 15 amino acids. Unmatched junction bases numbered 12, after V lost 3 bases and J lost 7 bases. Germline V CDR1 and CDR2: SGDLS, YYNGEE. CDR3 residues: CASSAGTGVYGTQYF. The CDR3 DNA follows: TGTGCCAGCAGCGCCGGAACAGGGGTTTACGGGACCCAGTACTTC. Full variable domain (remainder filled in from reference TRBV9 and TRBJ2-5): DSGVTQTPKHLITATGQRVTLRCSPRSGDLSVYWYQQSLDQGLQFLIQYYNGEERAKGNILERFSAQQFPDLHSELNLSSLELGDSALYFCASSAGTGVYGTQYFGPGTRLLVL.

The V and J genes are TRBV5-4 and TRBJ1-1, with TRBD1 as a possible D gene (5 bases). Trimming left V 2 bases short and J 3 bases short, with 8 bases between. The CDR3 extends over 13 amino acids. CDR1 and CDR2 (germline): SGHNT, YYREEE (reference sequence). The CDR3 here is CASSLGVYTEAFF. The CDR3 coding sequence is TGTGCCAGCAGCTTAGGGGTCTACACTGAAGCTTTCTTT. The variable domain in full, completed from reference TRBV5-4 and TRBJ1-1, reads ETGVTQSPTHLIKTRGQQVTLRCSSQSGHNTVSWYQQALGQGPQFIFQYYREEENGRGNFPPRFSGLQFPNYSSELNVNALELDDSALYLCASSLGVYTEAFFGQGTRLTVV.

As DNA, the CDR3 is TGTGCCAGCAGTCCCATCGGAGTTGGCTCCTACAATGAGCAGTTCTTC. Translated: CASSPIGVGSYNEQFF. V and J are TRBV28 and TRBJ2-1; D remains ambiguous. Germline CDR1 MDHEN, CDR2 SYDVKM. This CDR3 spans 16 amino acids. Trimming removed 5 bases from V and 0 bases from J, with 14 bases in between.

The chain has TRBV2 and TRBJ1-1; D is unclear. The V end was cut by 6 bases, the J end by 6 bases, with 11 bases between. The CDR3 loop spans 12 amino acids. Per the germline V gene, CDR1 is SNHLY and CDR2 is FYNNEI. The CDR3 sequence: CASRNSFPEAFF. The CDR3 DNA reads TGTGCCAGCAGGAACAGCTTTCCTGAAGCTTTCTTT.

The rearrangement links TRBV5-6 to TRBJ2-1; maybe TRBD2 (5 bases). The germline V gene has CDR1 SGHDT and CDR2 YYEEEE. The CDR3 covers 15 residues. With 3 bases removed from V and 0 bases from J, the gap between germline ends came to 10 bases. The CDR3 here is CASSYRGSSYNEQFF. The CDR3 region has the DNA TGTGCCAGCAGCTACCGGGGAAGCTCCTACAATGAGCAGTTCTTC.

V usage is TRBV4-1 and J usage is TRBJ2-1, with 11 bases fitting TRBD2. The germline gives CDR1 MGHRA, CDR2 YSYEKL. The CDR3 totals 17 residues. V was pared by 1 base and J by 6 bases, with 8 bases of the junction left unmatched. The CDR3 loop is CASSQGGTSGSSNEQFF. The CDR3 DNA sequence: TGCGCCAGCAGCCAAGGAGGAACTAGCGGGAGTAGCAATGAGCAGTTCTTC.

The chain uses TRBV7-9 and TRBJ2-7; 12 nucleotides match TRBD2. Trimming took 5 bases from V and 3 from J; bases not matched to a gene: 2. This CDR3 has 14 residues. Germline V lookup: CDR1 SEHNR, CDR2 FQNEAQ (reference sequence). The CDR3: CASSATSGSYEQYF. CDR3 nucleotide sequence: TGTGCCAGCAGCGCGACTAGCGGGAGCTACGAGCAGTACTTC.

This rearrangement joins TRBV27 to TRBJ1-1, with D hard to call. Trimming stripped 0 bases from V and 1 base from J, with 6 bases between. In germline, CDR1 is MNHEY, CDR2 SMNVEV (reference sequence). This CDR3 comprises 14 residues. CDR3 loop: CASSLSRQNTEAFF. CDR3 in DNA: TGTGCCAGCAGTTTATCGAGGCAGAACACTGAAGCTTTCTTT.

The chain links TRBV9 to TRBJ2-3, with 12 bases identical to TRBD2. The CDR3 sequence is 17 residues long. From germline, CDR1 is SGDLS and CDR2 YYNGEE. Trimming took 0 bases from V and 4 from J; bases not matched to a gene: 6. The CDR3 protein is CASSVGLAGGPADTQYF. CDR3 DNA sequence: TGTGCCAGCAGCGTAGGTCTAGCGGGGGGGCCGGCAGATACGCAGTATTTT.

The sample holds a few counts of this clone. This chain uses TRBV6-1 with TRBJ2-2; 7 bases fit TRBD1. The CDR3 totals 14 residues. V trimming: 6 bases; J trimming: 1 base; junction bases outside the gene matches: 2. Germline values: CDR1 MNHNS, CDR2 SASEGT. CDR3 residues: CASRAGGNTGELFF. The CDR3 DNA reads TGTGCCAGCAGGGCAGGGGGGAACACCGGGGAGCTGTTTTTT.

The J gene is TRBJ1-5, the V gene TRBV6-4; D is ambiguous. V was pared by 0 bases and J by 5 bases, with 17 bases between. This CDR3 has 17 residues. The germline V gene has CDR1 MRHNA and CDR2 SNTAGT. This chain's CDR3 is CASSDSSHPAFDQPQHF. Written as DNA, the CDR3 is TGTGCCAGCAGTGACTCGAGTCATCCAGCGTTCGATCAGCCCCAGCATTTT.

This sequence joins TRBV4-2 and TRBJ2-3; 8 nucleotides match TRBD2. The CDR3 is made up of 18 amino acids. V lost 0 bases and J lost 3; bases outside the gene matches: 11. CDR1 and CDR2 from the germline V gene are LGHNA and YNFKEQ. The CDR3 is CASSQDQGLGVRTDTQYF. The CDR3 DNA reads TGTGCCAGCAGCCAAGATCAGGGACTAGGGGTGAGGACAGATACGCAGTATTTT.

The V call is TRBV7-2, the J call TRBJ2-7; 10 bases agree with TRBD2. After removal of 6 bases from V and 0 bases from J, the junction contained 5 bases not matched to a gene. Germline loops: CDR1 SGHTA, CDR2 FQGNSA. The CDR3 runs 15 residues. The CDR3 sequence: CASRPPSGSSYEQYF. The DNA of the CDR3 is TGTGCCAGCAGACCTCCTAGCGGGAGCTCCTACGAGCAGTACTTC.

V is TRBV5-1 and J is TRBJ1-1, with 12 bases matching TRBD1. Germline V CDR1 and CDR2: SGHRS, YFSETQ. Trimming removed 1 base from V and 8 bases from J; junction bases left unmatched: 9. The CDR3 sequence is 16 residues long. This CDR3 is CASSLSPGQGALEAFF. CDR3 nucleotide sequence: TGCGCCAGCAGCTTGAGTCCGGGACAGGGGGCTCTGGAAGCTTTCTTT.

V usage is TRBV5-4 and J usage is TRBJ2-7; 10 bases map to TRBD2. The CDR3 totals 14 residues. Looked up from germline, CDR1 is SGHNT and CDR2 is YYREEE (reference sequence). Unmatched junction bases numbered 7, after V lost 4 bases and J lost 6 bases. The CDR3 DNA follows: TGTGCCAGCAGCCAAAGCGGGAGGGCCGTCGAGCAGTACTTC. This gives the protein CASSQSGRAVEQYF.

This chain joins TRBV6-5 and TRBJ2-5, with 8 bases lining up with TRBD2. The CDR3 loop spans 14 amino acids. The germline CDR1 and CDR2 sequences are MNHEY and SVGAGI. J lost 5 bases, V lost 7 bases, and 9 bases had no gene match. CDR3 protein: CASTYPGGGETQYF. DNA of the CDR3: TGTGCCAGCACCTACCCGGGAGGGGGGGAGACCCAGTACTTC.

Note on this clone: Other nucleotide sequences in the sample specify the same CDR3. This chain uses TRBV28 with TRBJ1-2; 9 positions agree with TRBD1. Looked up from germline, CDR1 is MDHEN and CDR2 is SYDVKM. There are 13 residues in the CDR3. With 5 bases clipped from V and 8 bases from J, the junction kept 6 bases outside the gene matches. The CDR3 here is CASSQQGQGGYTF. CDR3 coding DNA: TGTGCCAGCAGTCAACAGGGACAGGGCGGCTACACCTTC.

The rearrangement links TRBV19 to TRBJ2-1; 11 bases map to TRBD2. Germline CDR1 LNHDA, CDR2 SQIVND (reference sequence). The length of the CDR3 is 13 residues. After removal of 7 bases from V and 9 bases from J, the junction contained 5 bases not matched to a gene. CDR3 bases: TGTGCCAGTATAGCGGGAGGGCCCGGTGAGCAGTTCTTC. Protein product: CASIAGGPGEQFF.

In its sample, this clone was seen once. The final CDR3 position lacks the conserved phenylalanine or tryptophan, pointing to a likely read error. The CDR3 region is CASSLGQNSPLHV. In DNA form, the CDR3 reads TGCGCCAGCAGCTTGGGCCAGAATTCACCCCTCCACGTT. This chain links TRBV5-1 with TRBJ1-6; D gene unclear. Germline V gene sequence: CDR1 SGHRS, CDR2 YFSETQ. Trimming took 0 bases from V and 7 from J, leaving 5 bases between them. CDR3 length equals 13 residues.

The rearrangement uses TRBV7-2 and TRBJ2-5, with TRBD2 matching over 12 bases. CDR1 is SGHTA, CDR2 FQGNSA, per germline. The CDR3 totals 16 residues. With V trimmed by 0 bases and J by 5 bases, 4 bases remained unmatched. CDR3 DNA sequence: TGTGCCAGCAGCTTAGCCCCTAGCGGGAGGGCGGAGACCCAGTACTTC. Residues: CASSLAPSGRAETQYF.

V and J are TRBV5-1 and TRBJ1-4; TRBD1 matches at 10 bases. Trimming removed 5 bases from V and 5 bases from J; junction bases left unmatched: 3. CDR3 length: 14 amino acids. From germline, CDR1 is SGHRS and CDR2 YFSETQ. CDR3 sequence: CASRTGQGNEKLFF. The CDR3 nucleotides are TGCGCCAGCAGAACGGGACAGGGGAATGAAAAACTGTTTTTT.

This chain connects TRBV6-1 to TRBJ1-2; D call uncertain. This CDR3 spans 14 amino acids. Looked up from germline, CDR1 is MNHNS and CDR2 is SASEGT. The ends were cut back, 7 bases at V and 12 bases at J, with 24 bases in the middle. In DNA, the CDR3 is TGTGCCAGCATGCTCGAACGGGGAGGCCCCCTGGACACCTTC. This encodes CASMLERGGPLDTF.

The V and J genes are TRBV9 and TRBJ2-2; 8 bases agree with TRBD1. Germline CDR1 SGDLS, CDR2 YYNGEE. Trimming cost V 9 bases and J 5 bases; bases outside gene matches: 9. The CDR3 extends over 14 amino acids. For the CDR3, the DNA is TGTGCCACCTCCCCCCAGGGGGCTACCGGGGAGCTGTTTTTT. Translation gives CATSPQGATGELFF.

The chain uses TRBV29-1 and TRBJ2-5; possibly TRBD1 for D (5 bases). The closer fit of TRBJ2-7 to the DNA end suggests the J call may be wrong. The germline V gene encodes CDR1 SQVTM and CDR2 ANQGSEA. This CDR3 is built from 13 residues. The CDR3 region has the DNA TGCAGCGTTGGAAGGACATTGGCCGACGAGCAGTACTTC. Translating gives CSVGRTLADEQYF.

In this sample, this clone turned up once. The chain has TRBV5-1 and TRBJ2-7; 9 nucleotides match TRBD1. CDR1 and CDR2 from the germline V gene are SGHRS and YFSETQ. The V segment lost 6 bases and the J segment 0 bases; nucleotides outside the gene matches: 7. The CDR3 is 15 amino acids. CDR3: CASNVGGQGSYEQYF. CDR3 nucleotide sequence: TGCGCCAGCAACGTGGGGGGACAGGGCTCCTACGAGCAGTACTTC.

The chain uses TRBV6-5 and TRBJ2-2, with D perhaps TRBD2 (6 bases). V dropped 7 bases and J dropped 5 bases, with 14 bases sitting between them. The CDR3 covers 14 residues. Germline V CDR1 and CDR2: MNHEY, SVGAGI. CDR3 nucleotide sequence: TGTGCCAGCAAAAGAGGGACTGCTACCGGGGAGCTGTTTTTT. Translation: CASKRGTATGELFF.

This chain uses TRBV28 with TRBJ1-2; TRBD1 matches at 10 bases. Per germline, CDR1 MDHEN and CDR2 SYDVKM. V lost 6 bases to trimming and J lost 4 bases; unmatched junction nucleotides: 2. The CDR3 has 13 residues. The CDR3 spells CASRGTGVYGYTF. The CDR3 nucleotides are TGTGCCAGCAGGGGGACAGGGGTCTATGGCTACACCTTC.

The rearrangement joins TRBV27 to TRBJ2-7; 11 nucleotides line up with TRBD1. Germline lookup yields CDR1 MNHEY and CDR2 SMNVEV (reference sequence). The V segment lost 2 bases and the J segment 6 bases; nucleotides outside the gene matches: 12. The CDR3 sequence is 17 residues long. The chain's CDR3 is CASSLTPPGQGAGEQYF. The CDR3 DNA sequence: TGTGCCAGCAGTTTAACCCCCCCCGGACAGGGGGCTGGCGAGCAGTACTTC.